Following are 23 T cell receptor beta chains from one sample sequenced in a study of shared clonotypes between healthy human individuals (dated by TCRdb to 2020 to 2022). Library generation was performed with the immunoSEQ multiplex PCR assay. In TCRdb, the immuneACCESS table is reduced to in-frame sequences with V and J assigned. These tables do not hold every clone; where another copy was compared, an unresolved V gene accounts for under half, and the others remain unexplained. Present in this sample are about 480,000 clones, 60% to 80% of which were seen just once. Of the sample, about an eighth is held by the ten largest clones. Sequencing was done on a sample of PBMCs. All receptors come from a middle-aged woman in good health. Some clones in this sample may be carry-over from other donors' samples.

The chain is built from TRBV18 and TRBJ2-5, with TRBD1 matching 9 bases. This CDR3 is built from 14 residues. The V gene end was trimmed by 6 bases and the J gene end by 5 bases; junction bases not matched to a gene: 7. Germline CDR1 is KGHSH and CDR2 is LQKENI. CDR3 nucleotides: TGTGCCAGCTCCCTCGGACAGGGGATTGAGACCCAGTACTTC. It yields the protein CASSLGQGIETQYF. Full variable domain (remainder filled in from reference TRBV18 and TRBJ2-5): NAGVMQNPRHLVRRRGQEARLRCSPMKGHSHVYWYRQLPEEGLKFMVYLQKENIIDESGMPKERFSAEFPKEGPSILRIQQVVRGDSAAYFCASSLGQGIETQYFGPGTRLLVL.

The rearrangement joins TRBV7-2 to TRBJ2-3, with 14 nucleotides matching TRBD2. Germline-derived CDR1 and CDR2 are SGHTA and FQGNSA. The CDR3 is 16 residues long. V was clipped by 6 bases and J by 1 base; unmatched bases: 3. In DNA form, the CDR3 reads TGTGCCAGCAGGAGGGGACTAGCGGGAGGCACAGATACGCAGTATTTT. The encoded protein is CASRRGLAGGTDTQYF.

The chain couples TRBV11-3 to TRBJ1-1; TRBD1 is a possible D gene (6 bases). Germline V CDR1 and CDR2: SGHNT, YENEEA. CDR3 length: 15 amino acids. The germline V and J ends were trimmed by 5 bases and 3 bases, with 16 bases remaining between them. In DNA, the CDR3 is TGTGCCAGCAGCCATGGGGGGGCTGGGGACACTGAAGCTTTCTTT. Its translation is CASSHGGAGDTEAFF.

The chain combines TRBV4-2 with TRBJ2-1; D unclear. V lost 0 bases and J lost 6, with 12 bases in between. CDR1 LGHNA and CDR2 YNFKEQ come from the germline V gene. The CDR3 length is 15 residues. The CDR3 nucleotides are TGTGCCAGCAGCCAAGACGAATGGGGTGCCAATGAGCAGTTCTTC. It codes for CASSQDEWGANEQFF.

This clone has just a few counts. CDR3 bases: TGTGCCAGCAGCTTATACAGCCAAGAGACCCAGTACTTC. Its translation is CASSLYSQETQYF. This chain links TRBV7-9 with TRBJ2-5; D gene unclear. This CDR3 spans 13 amino acids. CDR1 SEHNR and CDR2 FQNEAQ come from the germline V gene (reference sequence). V lost 2 bases, J lost 1 base, and 5 bases lay in between.

V usage is TRBV19 and J usage is TRBJ1-3; D is uncertain. The CDR3 totals 15 residues. The germline V gene has CDR1 LNHDA and CDR2 SQIVND (reference sequence). The germline V and J ends were trimmed by 1 base and 0 bases, with 7 bases remaining between them. The CDR3 DNA reads TGTGCCAGTAGTATAGCCACGGGCTCTGGAAACACCATATATTTT. This translates into CASSIATGSGNTIYF.

This clone was detected only a few times. This chain links TRBV7-7 with TRBJ2-5; 12 nucleotides match TRBD2. From germline, CDR1 is SSHAT and CDR2 FNYEAQ (reference sequence). Trimming removed 3 bases from V and 4 bases from J; junction bases left unmatched: 9. The CDR3 is 17 residues long. The CDR3 bases are TGTGCCAGCAGCTTCCGGCCAATACTAGCGGGAGGAGAGACCCAGTACTTC. Amino acids: CASSFRPILAGGETQYF. Together with reference TRBV7-7 and TRBJ2-5, the CDR3 gives the full variable domain: GAGVSQSPRYKVTKRGQDVTLRCDPISSHATLYWYQQALGQGPEFLTYFNYEAQPDKSGLPSDRFSAERPEGSISTLTIQRTEQRDSAMYRCASSFRPILAGGETQYFGPGTRLLVL.

The chain uses TRBV6-5 and TRBJ1-4; D remains unclear. Trimming removed 5 bases from V and 7 bases from J, with 11 bases in between. The CDR3 has 13 amino acids. Germline CDR1 and CDR2: MNHEY and SVGAGI. The CDR3 sequence: CASSATDSEKLFF. DNA of the CDR3: TGTGCCAGCAGTGCCACCGATAGTGAAAAACTGTTTTTT.

This chain joins TRBV11-2 and TRBJ2-1, with D uncertain. There are 14 residues in the CDR3. V lost 5 bases and J 10 bases, leaving 18 bases between the germline ends. Germline values: CDR1 SGHAT, CDR2 FQNNGV. CDR3 protein: CASSTQVQTEEQFF. In nucleotides, the CDR3 is TGTGCCAGCAGCACCCAAGTTCAAACAGAAGAGCAGTTCTTC.

The chain carries TRBV6-6 and TRBJ1-2; D possibly corresponds to TRBD1 (5 bases). Germline CDR1 reads MNHNY; CDR2 reads SVGAGI (reference sequence). V shed 1 base and J shed 9 bases, with 18 bases lying between them. The CDR3 length is 15 residues. CDR3 nucleotide sequence: TGTGCCAGCAGTTACTTCTCAGGGCACCAGAATTGCTACACCTTC. Translation gives CASSYFSGHQNCYTF.

The V gene is TRBV27, the J gene TRBJ2-7, with 7 bases that match TRBD1. Germline CDR1 reads MNHEY; CDR2 reads SMNVEV (reference sequence). With V trimmed by 3 bases and J by 1 base, 6 bases remained unmatched. The CDR3 loop spans 15 amino acids. For the CDR3, the DNA is TGTGCCAGCAGTTTCACAGGGGTCCTTTCCTACGAGCAGTACTTC. Protein sequence: CASSFTGVLSYEQYF.

This clone was seen a single time. V usage is TRBV7-2 and J usage is TRBJ2-5; D remains ambiguous. The V gene's germline CDR1 is SGHTA and CDR2 FQGNSA. The CDR3 runs to 14 residues. V was clipped by 0 bases and J by 5 bases, with 10 bases between them. This CDR3 is CASSLAGFWETQYF. The DNA of the CDR3 is TGTGCCAGCAGCTTAGCGGGGTTTTGGGAGACCCAGTACTTC.

This chain connects TRBV2 to TRBJ1-5; no clear D gene. The CDR3 is 13 residues long. Germline V CDR1 and CDR2: SNHLY, FYNNEI. V gave up 3 bases and J gave up 5 bases, with 8 bases separating them. This CDR3 is CASSERWDQPQHF. In nucleotides, the CDR3 is TGTGCCAGCAGTGAGCGGTGGGATCAGCCCCAGCATTTT.

This chain uses TRBV29-1 with TRBJ2-6; no reliable D call. Germline V gives CDR1 SQVTM, CDR2 ANQGSEA. The V and J ends lost 0 bases and 0 bases respectively, with 15 bases between them. The CDR3 extends over 18 amino acids. CDR3 in amino acids: CSVEDLGTKYSGANVLTF. In DNA, the CDR3 is TGCAGCGTTGAAGATTTGGGAACCAAGTACTCTGGGGCCAACGTCCTGACTTTC.

This clone was seen repeatedly, ten times or more. V usage is TRBV11-2 and J usage is TRBJ2-7; D call uncertain. Germline CDR1 SGHAT, CDR2 FQNNGV. This CDR3 is 15 amino acids long. The V end lost 6 bases, the J end lost 2 bases, and 17 bases lay between the germline ends. This chain's CDR3 is CASSFLRYSPYEQYF. CDR3 coding DNA: TGTGCCAGCAGTTTCCTCCGCTACTCACCCTACGAGCAGTACTTC.

The chain joins TRBV2 to TRBJ2-1; 10 bases map to TRBD1. This CDR3 spans 17 amino acids. From germline, CDR1 is SNHLY and CDR2 FYNNEI. Trimming cost V 2 bases and J 2 bases; bases outside gene matches: 6. The CDR3 DNA reads TGTGCCAGCAGTGAATTGCCAGACAGGGGGCCCTACAATGAGCAGTTCTTC. This sequence encodes CASSELPDRGPYNEQFF. Variable domain in full (rest from reference TRBV2 and TRBJ2-1): EPEVTQTPSHQVTQMGQEVILRCVPISNHLYFYWYRQILGQKVEFLVSFYNNEISEKSEIFDDQFSVERPDGSNFTLKIRSTKLEDSAMYFCASSELPDRGPYNEQFFGPGTRLTVL.

This rearrangement joins TRBV27 to TRBJ2-7, with 10 nucleotides matching TRBD2. CDR1 is MNHEY and CDR2 is SMNVEV in the germline V gene (reference sequence). V gave up 0 bases and J gave up 6 bases; unmatched junction bases: 5. The CDR3 extends over 15 amino acids. This chain's CDR3 is CASSLSASGSVEQYF. In DNA, the CDR3 is TGTGCCAGCAGTTTATCGGCTAGCGGGAGTGTCGAGCAGTACTTC.

V and J are TRBV18 and TRBJ2-1; 9 bases agree with TRBD2. J gave up 6 bases and V 4 bases, and 4 bases lay outside the gene matches. This CDR3 is 14 amino acids long. The V gene's germline CDR1 is KGHSH and CDR2 LQKENI. CDR3 coding DNA: TGTGCCAGCTCACTCTCGACTAGCGGCAATGAGCAGTTCTTC. It specifies CASSLSTSGNEQFF.

The chain couples TRBV28 to TRBJ2-7; no reliable D call. This CDR3 region has 13 residues. Germline CDR1 is MDHEN and CDR2 is SYDVKM. V lost 6 bases to trimming and J lost 7 bases, with 16 bases between them. CDR3 nucleotides: TGTGCCAGCAGCGCAGGCAACTCTTGGGAGCAGTACTTC. Protein sequence: CASSAGNSWEQYF. Based on the CDR3 plus reference TRBV28 and TRBJ2-7, the full variable domain is DVKVTQSSRYLVKRTGEKVFLECVQDMDHENMFWYRQDPGLGLRLIYFSYDVKMKEKGDIPEGYSVSREKKERFSLILESASTNQTSMYLCASSAGNSWEQYFGPGTRLTVT.

The rearrangement links TRBV10-3 to TRBJ2-1, with 8 bases identical to TRBD2. Per the germline V gene, CDR1 is ENHRY and CDR2 is SYGVKD. V was pared by 6 bases and J by 3 bases, with 22 bases of the junction left unmatched. The CDR3 loop spans 20 amino acids. The CDR3 DNA sequence: TGTGCCATCAGCGCATTGGTGAGGGGCCCGAGCGGGAGCGTCTACAATGAGCAGTTCTTC. It is translated as CAISALVRGPSGSVYNEQFF.

The table lists this clone with a count of one. The CDR3 DNA reads as TGTGCCAGCAGCCCACGACTAGCGGGAGGGTCGAAGACCCAGTACTTC. This codes for CASSPRLAGGSKTQYF. The gene calls are TRBV7-9 and TRBJ2-5, with TRBD2 identical over 14 bases. The germline V gene encodes CDR1 SEHNR and CDR2 FQNEAQ (reference sequence). This CDR3 is 16 amino acids long. V trimming: 5 bases; J trimming: 6 bases; junction bases outside the gene matches: 8.

The V and J genes are TRBV7-2 and TRBJ2-7; 10 positions match TRBD2. J was trimmed by 0 bases and V by 4 bases; bases with no gene match: 3. Germline V lookup: CDR1 SGHTA, CDR2 FQGNSA. The CDR3 is 15 residues long. CDR3 DNA: TGTGCCAGCAGCTCGGGACTAGCGTTCTCCTACGAGCAGTACTTC. It yields the protein CASSSGLAFSYEQYF.

The chain combines TRBV4-2 with TRBJ1-2; TRBD1 might be the D (5 bases). The CDR3 loop spans 14 amino acids. Trimming stripped 0 bases from V and 6 bases from J, with 11 bases between. The V gene's germline CDR1 is LGHNA and CDR2 YNFKEQ. CDR3 residues: CASSQDSAGNGYTF. The CDR3 nucleotides read TGTGCCAGCAGCCAAGATTCGGCAGGGAATGGCTACACCTTC.